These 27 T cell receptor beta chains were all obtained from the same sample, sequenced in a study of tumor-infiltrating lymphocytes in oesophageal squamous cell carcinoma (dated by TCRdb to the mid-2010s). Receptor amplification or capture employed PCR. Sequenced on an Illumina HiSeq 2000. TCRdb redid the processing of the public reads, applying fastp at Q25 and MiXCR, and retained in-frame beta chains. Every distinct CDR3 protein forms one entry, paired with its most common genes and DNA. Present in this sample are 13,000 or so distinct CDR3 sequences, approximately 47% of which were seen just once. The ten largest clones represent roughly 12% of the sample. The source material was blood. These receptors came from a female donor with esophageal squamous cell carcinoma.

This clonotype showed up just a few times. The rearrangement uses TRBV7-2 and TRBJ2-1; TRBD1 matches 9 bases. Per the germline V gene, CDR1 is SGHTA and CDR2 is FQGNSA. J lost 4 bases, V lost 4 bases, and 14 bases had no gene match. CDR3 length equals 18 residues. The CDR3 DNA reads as TGTGCCAGCAGCTCACGACTCCCCGGGACAGGGACATACAATGAGCAGTTCTTC. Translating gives CASSSRLPGTGTYNEQFF. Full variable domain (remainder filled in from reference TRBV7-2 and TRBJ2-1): GAGVSQSPSNKVTEKGKDVELRCDPISGHTALYWYRQSLGQGLEFLIYFQGNSAPDKSGLPSDRFSAERTGGSVSTLTIQRTQQEDSAVYLCASSSRLPGTGTYNEQFFGPGTRLTVL.

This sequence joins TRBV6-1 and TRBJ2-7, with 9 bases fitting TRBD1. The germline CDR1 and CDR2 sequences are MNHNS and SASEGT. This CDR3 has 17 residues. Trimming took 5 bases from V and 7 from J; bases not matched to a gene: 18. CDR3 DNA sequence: TGTGCCAGCAGTAAGCGACAGGGGGTTCTTATACACAATGAGCAGTACTTC. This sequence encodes CASSKRQGVLIHNEQYF.

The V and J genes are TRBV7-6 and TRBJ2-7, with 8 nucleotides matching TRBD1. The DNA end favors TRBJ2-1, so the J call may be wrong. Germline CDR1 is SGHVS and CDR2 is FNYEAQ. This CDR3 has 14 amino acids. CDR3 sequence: CASSPGQGRREQFF. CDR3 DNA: TGTGCCAGCAGCCCTGGACAGGGACGGAGGGAGCAGTTCTTC.

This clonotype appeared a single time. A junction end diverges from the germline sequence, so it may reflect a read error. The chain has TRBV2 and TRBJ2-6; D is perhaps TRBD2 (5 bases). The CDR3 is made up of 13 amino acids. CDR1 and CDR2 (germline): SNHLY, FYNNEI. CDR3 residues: CASSPTRGSPLHF. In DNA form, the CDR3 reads TGTGCCAGCAGCCCTACCCGAGGGTCACCCCTCCACTTC.

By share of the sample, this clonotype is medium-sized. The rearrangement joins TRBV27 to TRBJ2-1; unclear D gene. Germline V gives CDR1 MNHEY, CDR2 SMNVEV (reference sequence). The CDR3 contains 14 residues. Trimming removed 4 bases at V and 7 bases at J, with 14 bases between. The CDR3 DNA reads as TGTGCCAGCAGTTCCCGTTTCGTAGTGAATGAGCAGTTCTTC. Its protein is CASSSRFVVNEQFF.

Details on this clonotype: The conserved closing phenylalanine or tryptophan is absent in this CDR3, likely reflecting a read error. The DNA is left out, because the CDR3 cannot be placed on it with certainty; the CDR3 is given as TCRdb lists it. CDR3 amino acids: CASSLGGVGSEQYFGN. This chain uses TRBV7-6 with TRBJ2-4. Per the germline V gene, CDR1 is SGHVS and CDR2 is FNYEAQ. The CDR3 contains 16 residues when both ends are counted.

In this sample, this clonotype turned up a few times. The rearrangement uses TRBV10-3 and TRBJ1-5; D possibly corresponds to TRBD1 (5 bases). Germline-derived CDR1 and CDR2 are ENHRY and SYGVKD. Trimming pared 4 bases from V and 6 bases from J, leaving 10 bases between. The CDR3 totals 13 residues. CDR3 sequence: CAISVREGQPQHF. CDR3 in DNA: TGTGCCATCAGTGTCAGGGAGGGTCAGCCCCAGCATTTT.

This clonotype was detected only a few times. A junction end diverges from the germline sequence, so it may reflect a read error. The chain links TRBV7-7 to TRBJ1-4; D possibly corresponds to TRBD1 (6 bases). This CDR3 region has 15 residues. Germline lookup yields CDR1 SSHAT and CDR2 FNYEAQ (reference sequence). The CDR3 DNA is TGTGCTAGCAGCTCACAGGGTTCAACCCATGAAAAACTGTTTTTT. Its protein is CASSSQGSTHEKLFF. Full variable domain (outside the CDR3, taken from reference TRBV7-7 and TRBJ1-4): GAGVSQSPRYKVTKRGQDVTLRCDPISSHATLYWYQQALGQGPEFLTYFNYEAQPDKSGLPSDRFSAERPEGSISTLTIQRTEQRDSAMYRCASSSQGSTHEKLFFGSGTQLSVL.

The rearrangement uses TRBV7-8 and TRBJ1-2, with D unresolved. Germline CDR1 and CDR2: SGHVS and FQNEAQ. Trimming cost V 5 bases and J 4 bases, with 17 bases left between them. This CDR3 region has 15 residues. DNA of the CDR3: TGTGCCAGCAGCCCAGCAGATACAGTGAGCTATGGCTACACCTTC. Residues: CASSPADTVSYGYTF. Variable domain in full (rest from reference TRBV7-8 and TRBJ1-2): GAGVSQSPRYKVAKRGQDVALRCDPISGHVSLFWYQQALGQGPEFLTYFQNEAQLDKSGLPSDRFFAERPEGSVSTLKIQRTQQEDSAVYLCASSPADTVSYGYTFGSGTRLTVV.

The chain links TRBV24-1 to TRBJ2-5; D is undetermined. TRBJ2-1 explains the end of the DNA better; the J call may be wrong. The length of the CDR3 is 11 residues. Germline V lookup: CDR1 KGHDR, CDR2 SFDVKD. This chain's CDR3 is CATSEGSEQFF. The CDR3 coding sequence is TGTGCCACCAGTGAGGGTAGCGAGCAGTTCTTC.

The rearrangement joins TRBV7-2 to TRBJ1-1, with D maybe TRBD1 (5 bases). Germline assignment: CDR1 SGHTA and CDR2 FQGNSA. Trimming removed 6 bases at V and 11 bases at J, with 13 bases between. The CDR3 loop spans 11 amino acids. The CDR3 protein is CASSYRGRAFF. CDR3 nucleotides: TGTGCCAGCAGTTATCGGGGGAGGGCTTTCTTT.

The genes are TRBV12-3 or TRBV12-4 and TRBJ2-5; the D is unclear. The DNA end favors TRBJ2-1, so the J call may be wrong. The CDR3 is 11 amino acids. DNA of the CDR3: TGTGCCAGCAGTCGCGGATCTGAGCAGTTCTTC. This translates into CASSRGSEQFF.

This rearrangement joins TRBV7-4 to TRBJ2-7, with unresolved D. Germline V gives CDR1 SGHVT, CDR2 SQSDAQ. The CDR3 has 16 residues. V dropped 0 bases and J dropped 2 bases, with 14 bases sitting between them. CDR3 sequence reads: CASSLAPASATYEQYF. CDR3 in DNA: TGTGCCAGCAGCTTAGCCCCAGCGTCCGCGACCTACGAGCAGTACTTC.

The CDR3 spells CASSPGLAGVSETQYF. In DNA form, the CDR3 reads TGTGCCAGCAGCCCTGGACTAGCGGGAGTGAGTGAGACCCAGTACTTC. The chain employs TRBV11-2 and TRBJ2-5; TRBD2 agrees at 13 bases. Losses at the gene ends were 5 bases for V and 5 bases for J; bases not matched to a gene: 8. Germline V gives CDR1 SGHAT, CDR2 FQNNGV. This CDR3 region has 16 residues. The variable domain in full, completed from reference TRBV11-2 and TRBJ2-5, reads EAGVAQSPRYKIIEKRQSVAFWCNPISGHATLYWYQQILGQGPKLLIQFQNNGVVDDSQLPKDRFSAERLKGVDSTLKIQPAKLEDSAVYLCASSPGLAGVSETQYFGPGTRLLVL.

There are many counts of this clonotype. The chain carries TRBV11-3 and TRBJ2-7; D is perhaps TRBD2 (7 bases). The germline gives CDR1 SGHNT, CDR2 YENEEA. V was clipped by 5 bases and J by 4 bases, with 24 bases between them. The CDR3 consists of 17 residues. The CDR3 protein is CASSPSWGGGRGYEQYF. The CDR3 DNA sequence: TGTGCCAGCAGCCCGTCTTGGGGGGGGGGCCGGGGGTACGAGCAGTACTTC.

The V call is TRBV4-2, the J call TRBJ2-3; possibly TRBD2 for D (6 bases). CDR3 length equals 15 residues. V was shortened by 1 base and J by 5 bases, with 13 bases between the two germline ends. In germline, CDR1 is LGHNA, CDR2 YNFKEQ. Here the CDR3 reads CASSQGREWVDTQYF. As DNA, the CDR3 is TGTGCCAGCAGCCAAGGACGGGAGTGGGTAGATACGCAGTATTTT.

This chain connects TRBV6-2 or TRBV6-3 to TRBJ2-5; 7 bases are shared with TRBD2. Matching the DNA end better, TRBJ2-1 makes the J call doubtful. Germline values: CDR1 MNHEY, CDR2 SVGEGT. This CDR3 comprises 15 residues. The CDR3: CASKKTAGYGNEQFF. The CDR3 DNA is TGTGCCAGCAAAAAAACAGCGGGATACGGCAATGAGCAGTTCTTC.

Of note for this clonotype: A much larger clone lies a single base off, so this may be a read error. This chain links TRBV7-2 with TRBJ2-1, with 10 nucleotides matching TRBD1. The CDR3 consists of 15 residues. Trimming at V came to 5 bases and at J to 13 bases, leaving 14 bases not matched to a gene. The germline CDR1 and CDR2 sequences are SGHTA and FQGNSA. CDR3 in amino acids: CASSAAGQGWETQFF. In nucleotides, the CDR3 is TGTGCCAGCAGCGCCGCGGGACAGGGGTGGGAGACCCAGTTCTTC. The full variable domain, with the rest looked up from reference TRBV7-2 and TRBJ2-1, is GAGVSQSPSNKVTEKGKDVELRCDPISGHTALYWYRQSLGQGLEFLIYFQGNSAPDKSGLPSDRFSAERTGGSVSTLTIQRTQQEDSAVYLCASSAAGQGWETQFFGPGTRLTVL.

CDR3 DNA sequence: TGTGCCAGCAGTTTTTTTTCCTCCGGTCCTACCTACGAGCAGTACTTC. Its protein is CASSFFSSGPTYEQYF. The chain couples TRBV12-3 or TRBV12-4 to TRBJ2-1; D unresolved. The better agreement between TRBJ2-7 and the DNA end casts doubt on the J call. The CDR3 is made up of 16 amino acids.

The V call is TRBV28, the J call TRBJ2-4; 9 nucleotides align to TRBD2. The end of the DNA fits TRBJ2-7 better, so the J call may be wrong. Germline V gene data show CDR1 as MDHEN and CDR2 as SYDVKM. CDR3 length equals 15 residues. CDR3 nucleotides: TGTGCCAGCAGCCGTATAGCGGGAGTGGGCTACGAGCAGTACTTC. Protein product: CASSRIAGVGYEQYF.

The CDR3 here is CASSNRDRGSYEQFF. The DNA for the CDR3 is TGTGCCAGCAGCAACCGGGACAGGGGCTCCTACGAGCAGTTCTTC. This chain links TRBV7-9 with TRBJ2-5; 10 bases match TRBD1. Judging by the DNA end, TRBJ2-1 fits better; the J call may be wrong. From germline, CDR1 is SEHNR and CDR2 FQNEAQ (reference sequence). This CDR3 has 15 amino acids.

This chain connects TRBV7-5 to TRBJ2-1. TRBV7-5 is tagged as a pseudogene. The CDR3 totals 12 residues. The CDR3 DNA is TGTATCTCTTTTGGCTGGCAAGAGACCCAGTTCTTC. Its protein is CISFGWQETQFF.

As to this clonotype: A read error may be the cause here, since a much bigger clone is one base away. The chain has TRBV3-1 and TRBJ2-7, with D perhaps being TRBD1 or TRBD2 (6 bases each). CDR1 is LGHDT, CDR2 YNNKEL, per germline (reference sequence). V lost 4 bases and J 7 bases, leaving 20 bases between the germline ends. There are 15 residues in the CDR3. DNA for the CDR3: TGTGCCAGCAGCCGCCAGCCGGGGGCTAACAATGAGCAGTACTTC. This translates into CASSRQPGANNEQYF.

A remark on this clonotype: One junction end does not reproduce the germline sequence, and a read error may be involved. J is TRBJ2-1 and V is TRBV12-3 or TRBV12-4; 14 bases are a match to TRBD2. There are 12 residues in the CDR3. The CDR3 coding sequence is TGTGCCAGCAGTTCCGGACTAGCGGGAGGAGTCTTC. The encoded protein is CASSSGLAGGVF.

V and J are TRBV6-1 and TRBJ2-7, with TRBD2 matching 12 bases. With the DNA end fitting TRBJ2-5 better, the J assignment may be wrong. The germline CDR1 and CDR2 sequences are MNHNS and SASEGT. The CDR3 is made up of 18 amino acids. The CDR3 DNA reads TGTGCCAGCAGTGAAGGGTTCCTAGCGGGAGGGCCTCGAGAGACCCAGTACTTC. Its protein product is CASSEGFLAGGPRETQYF.

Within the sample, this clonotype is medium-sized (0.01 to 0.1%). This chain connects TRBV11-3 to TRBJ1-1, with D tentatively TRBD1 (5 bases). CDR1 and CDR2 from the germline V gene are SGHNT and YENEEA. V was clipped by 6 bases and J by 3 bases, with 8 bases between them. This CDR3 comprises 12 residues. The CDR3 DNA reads TGTGCCAGCAGGGGGGAGTACACTGAAGCTTTCTTT. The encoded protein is CASRGEYTEAFF.

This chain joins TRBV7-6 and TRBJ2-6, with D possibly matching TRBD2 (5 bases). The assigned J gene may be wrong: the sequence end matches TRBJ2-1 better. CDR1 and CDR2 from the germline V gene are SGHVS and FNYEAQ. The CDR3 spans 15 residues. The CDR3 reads CASSLGSRIGETQFF. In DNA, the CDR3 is TGTGCCAGCAGCTTAGGCTCCCGGATCGGGGAGACCCAGTTCTTC.